What follows are 9 T cell receptor beta chains derived from one specimen sequenced in a study of Graves' ophthalmopathy and Graves' hyperthyroidism. RNA transcripts were the source from which TCR beta CDR3 regions were amplified. HTBI primers were used in a first-round RT-PCR, which preceded a second-round multiplex PCR. TCRdb redid the calling of the multiplex PCR reads with MiXCR, one entry per CDR3 protein. The sample includes approximately 1.2 million distinct CDR3 sequences, 35% to 40% of them seen just once. The sample was peripheral blood or thyroid tissue (not recorded which). Receptor source: an adult man with Graves' hyperthyroidism.

This sequence joins TRBV29-1 and TRBJ1-5; D remains ambiguous. Trimming shortened V by 7 bases and J by 2 bases, and 9 bases separated the two germline ends. This CDR3 is built from 12 residues. CDR1 and CDR2 from the germline V gene are SQVTM and ANQGSEA. CDR3 bases: TGCAGCGGGGGTAATGGCAATCAGCCCCAGCATTTT. Its translation: CSGGNGNQPQHF.

A note on this clonotype: Given a much more abundant clone one base away, this may be a read error. The CDR3 is CASSLDDREETEYF. CDR3 coding DNA: TGTGCCAGCAGCTTAGACGACAGAGAAGAGACCGAGTACTTC. V and J are TRBV7-2 and TRBJ2-5, with D possibly TRBD1 on 5 matching bases. The germline V gene has CDR1 SGHTA and CDR2 FQGNSA. The CDR3 runs 14 residues.

Comment on this clonotype: One junction end disagrees with the germline gene, perhaps due to a read error. The chain is built from TRBV7-2 and TRBJ1-2, with TRBD1 matching 8 bases. CDR1 and CDR2 from the germline V gene are SGHTA and FQGNSA. CDR3 length: 14 amino acids. The CDR3 loop reads CASSGPDRVYGYAF. CDR3 in DNA: TGTGCCAGCAGCGGTCCGGACAGGGTATATGGCTACGCCTTC.

The chain joins TRBV4-1 to TRBJ2-7; D assignment may be TRBD1 or TRBD2 (6 bases each). The CDR3 extends over 15 amino acids. Trimming stripped 3 bases from V and 5 bases from J, with 17 bases between. Germline assignment: CDR1 MGHRA and CDR2 YSYEKL. CDR3 sequence (DNA): TGCGCCAGCAGCCACCAAGGGGGGAGTTTCAACGAGCAGTACTTC. It specifies CASSHQGGSFNEQYF.

This clonotype was detected only a few times. Germline and junction disagree at one end, which may indicate a read error. The chain combines TRBV10-3 with TRBJ2-7, with 9 nucleotides matching TRBD2. Germline CDR1 reads ENHRY; CDR2 reads SYGVKD. CDR3 length: 17 amino acids. CDR3 nucleotide sequence: TGTGCCAGCAGTTACTCGACGGCGGGAGGGAAAGGGTACGAGCAGTACTTC. Its translation is CASSYSTAGGKGYEQYF.

This clonotype was detected ten times or more. The chain links TRBV5-1 to TRBJ1-2, with 9 positions matching TRBD1. The germline CDR1 and CDR2 sequences are SGHRS and YFSETQ. Germline trimming cut 0 bases from V and 6 bases from J; bases unmatched to any gene: 6. The CDR3 length is 15 residues. CDR3 protein: CASSLVYRGLDGYTF. The DNA for the CDR3 is TGCGCCAGCAGCTTGGTTTACAGGGGGCTAGATGGCTACACCTTC.

This clonotype was counted ten times or more. This chain uses TRBV6-5 with TRBJ2-5; 8 bases match TRBD1. The CDR3 is made up of 15 amino acids. V was clipped by 6 bases and J by 2 bases; unmatched bases: 8. Germline CDR1 and CDR2: MNHEY and SVGAGI. In nucleotides, the CDR3 is TGTGCCAGCAGAAACCTAGGACAGGGTCAAGAGACCCAGTACTTC. Protein sequence: CASRNLGQGQETQYF.

On this clonotype: No conserved phenylalanine or tryptophan ends this CDR3, so it is likely a read error. This chain joins TRBV5-1 and TRBJ2-7, with D perhaps matching TRBD1 (6 bases). V lost 4 bases to trimming and J lost 2 bases, with 13 bases between them. The CDR3 contains 14 residues. CDR1 and CDR2 (germline): SGHRS, YFSETQ. The CDR3 DNA follows: TGCGCCAGCAGCCTCGGGACATCGGCCTACGAGCAGTACCTC. Translated: CASSLGTSAYEQYL.

V is TRBV5-4 and J is TRBJ2-2, with D perhaps being TRBD1 or TRBD2 (5 bases each). The CDR3 extends over 12 amino acids. Germline V CDR1 and CDR2: SGHNT, YYREEE (reference sequence). The V end lost 5 bases, the J end lost 5 bases, and 7 bases lay between the germline ends. The CDR3 region has the DNA TGTGCCAGCAGATGGGGGACCGGGGAGCTGTTTTTT. Translating gives CASRWGTGELFF.